This TCR beta chain appears in the sequencing data of a study of human T cells and chemical hapten exposure. Study-level background: 2% DPC applied to a roughly 2 cm by roughly 2 cm arm area sensitized donors.

Study conclusions and caveats: Significantly more large CDR3 similarity clusters were formed by expanded TCRs than by controls.

Separate cDNA molecules received unique molecular identifiers, which the library attached to them. MiXCR, applied by TCRdb to the RACE reads, yields one record per CDR3 protein. The sample includes tens of thousands of distinct CDR3 sequences, about 8.9% of them seen just once. Many counts were recorded for this clonotype. Its antigen is unidentified. The time point denotes: pre-sensitization, week 0. Indicated treatment: therapeutic diphenylcyclopropenone sensitization with weekly scalp DPC. Germline V CDR1 and CDR2: LNHDA, SQIVND (reference sequence). Trimming removed 7 bases from V and 5 bases from J, with 11 bases in between. This CDR3 has 12 amino acids.

This material consisted of whole blood, taken in connection with sensitization to the hapten diphenylcyclopropenone (DPC). The TCR sequence derives from a woman aged 40-49 years with alopecia areata. Some clones in this sample may be carry-over from other donors' samples. This chain joins TRBV19 and TRBJ1-2; D not resolved. The CDR3 sequence: CASTYGLYGYTF. The CDR3 nucleotides read TGTGCCAGTACCTATGGTCTATATGGCTACACCTTC.